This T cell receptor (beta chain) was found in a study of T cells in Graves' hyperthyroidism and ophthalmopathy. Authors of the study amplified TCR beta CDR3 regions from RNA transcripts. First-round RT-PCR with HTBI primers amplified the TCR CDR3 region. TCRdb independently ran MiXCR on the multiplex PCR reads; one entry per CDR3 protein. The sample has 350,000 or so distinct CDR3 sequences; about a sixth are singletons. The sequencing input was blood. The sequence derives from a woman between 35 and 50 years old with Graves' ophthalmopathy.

The CDR3 bases are TGTGCCAGCAGCGGGTGGGGTTCTGGGGCCAACGTCCTGACTTTC. Translated, it gives CASSGWGSGANVLTF. This chain links TRBV11-2 with TRBJ2-6; no clear D. Between the trimmed V and J ends, which lost 5 bases and 1 base, there was a span of 9 bases. This CDR3 contains 15 residues. Germline CDR1 reads SGHAT; CDR2 reads FQNNGV.